The source of this T cell receptor beta chain is a study of cytomegalovirus exposure and HLA in healthy donors. General study findings and limits: The CMV antigen specificity of a few CMV-associated chains was confirmed through in vitro analysis. For presence/absence analyses, sequencing depth was assumed to be roughly uniform across donors.

Primers included in the PCR were 60 Vbeta and 13 Jbeta primers. Sequenced by immunoSEQ multiplex PCR; TCRdb stores in-frame clones only, minus some. There are 150,000 to 200,000 clones in the sample; approximately 78% occur only once, and around 1.4% lies in the top ten. Comments on this clone: Its antigen is still unknown.

Germline CDR1 is MNHEY and CDR2 is SMNVEV (reference sequence). The CDR3 loop spans 11 amino acids. Deletions cut 7 bases from V and 3 bases from J, with 7 bases between. Likely unrecorded immune exposures existed in these nominally healthy donors. The sequence derives from a male donor in good health and CMV-seronegative. Sequencing input: PBMCs. The chain recombines TRBV27 with TRBJ2-7; D may be TRBD2 (5 bases). The CDR3 is CASKAGYEQYF. The CDR3 nucleotides read TGTGCCAGCAAGGCGGGCTACGAGCAGTACTTC.